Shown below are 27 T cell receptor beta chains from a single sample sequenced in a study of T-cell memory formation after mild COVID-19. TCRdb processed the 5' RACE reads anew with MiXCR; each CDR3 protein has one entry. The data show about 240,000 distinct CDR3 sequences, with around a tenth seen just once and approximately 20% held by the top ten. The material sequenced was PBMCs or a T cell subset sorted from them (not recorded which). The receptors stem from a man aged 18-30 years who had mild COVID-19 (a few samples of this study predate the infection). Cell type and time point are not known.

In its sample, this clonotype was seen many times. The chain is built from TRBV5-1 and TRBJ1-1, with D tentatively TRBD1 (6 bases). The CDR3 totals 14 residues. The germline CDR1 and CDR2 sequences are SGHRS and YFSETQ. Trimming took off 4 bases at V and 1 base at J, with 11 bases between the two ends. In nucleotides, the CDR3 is TGCGCCAGCAGCCAACAGGGCAGGAACACTGAAGCTTTCTTT. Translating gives CASSQQGRNTEAFF.

This CDR3 is CARRRWNDEAFF. The CDR3 bases are TGTGCCAGAAGACGGTGGAATGATGAAGCTTTCTTT. V gene TRBV25-1 combines with J gene TRBJ1-1; D is unclear. Germline V gene lookup returns CDR1 MGHDK and CDR2 SYGVNS. V gave up 9 bases and J gave up 7 bases, with 15 bases separating them. There are 12 residues in the CDR3.

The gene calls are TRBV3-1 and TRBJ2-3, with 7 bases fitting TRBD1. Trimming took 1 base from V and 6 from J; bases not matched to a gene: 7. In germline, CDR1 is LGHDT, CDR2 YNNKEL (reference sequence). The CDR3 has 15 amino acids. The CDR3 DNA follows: TGTGCCAGCAGCCAAGTAGGGGGCTTGGCGGATACGCAGTATTTT. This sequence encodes CASSQVGGLADTQYF.

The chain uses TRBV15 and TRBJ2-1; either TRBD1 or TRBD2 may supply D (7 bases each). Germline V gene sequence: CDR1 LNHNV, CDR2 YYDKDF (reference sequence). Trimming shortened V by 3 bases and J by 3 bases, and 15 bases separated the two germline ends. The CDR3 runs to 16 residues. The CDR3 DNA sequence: TGTGCCACCAGCAGCAGGGGGGGAAGATACTACAATGAGCAGTTCTTC. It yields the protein CATSSRGGRYYNEQFF.

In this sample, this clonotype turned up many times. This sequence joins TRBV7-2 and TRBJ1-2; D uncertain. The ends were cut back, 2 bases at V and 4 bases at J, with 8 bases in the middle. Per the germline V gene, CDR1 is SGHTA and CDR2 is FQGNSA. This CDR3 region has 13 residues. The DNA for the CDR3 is TGTGCCAGCAGCTTACGGGGATCCTATGGCTACACCTTC. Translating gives CASSLRGSYGYTF.

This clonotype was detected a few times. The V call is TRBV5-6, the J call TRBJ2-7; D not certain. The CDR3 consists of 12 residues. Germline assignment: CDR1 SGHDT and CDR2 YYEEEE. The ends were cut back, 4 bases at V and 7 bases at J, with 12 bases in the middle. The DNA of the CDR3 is TGTGCCAGCAGCCGCGCCCTCGGGGAGCAGTACTTC. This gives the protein CASSRALGEQYF.

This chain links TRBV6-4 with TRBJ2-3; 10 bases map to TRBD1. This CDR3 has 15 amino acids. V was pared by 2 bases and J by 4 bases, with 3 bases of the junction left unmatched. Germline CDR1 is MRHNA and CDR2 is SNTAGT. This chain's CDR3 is CASSDGGTGADTQYF. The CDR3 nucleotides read TGTGCCAGCAGTGACGGAGGGACAGGGGCAGATACGCAGTATTTT.

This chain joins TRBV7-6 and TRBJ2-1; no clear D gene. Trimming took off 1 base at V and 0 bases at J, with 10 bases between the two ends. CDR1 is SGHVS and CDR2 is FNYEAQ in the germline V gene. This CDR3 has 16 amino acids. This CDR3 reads CASSLEVPSSYNEQFF. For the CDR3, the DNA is TGTGCCAGCAGCTTAGAGGTCCCGAGCTCCTACAATGAGCAGTTCTTC.

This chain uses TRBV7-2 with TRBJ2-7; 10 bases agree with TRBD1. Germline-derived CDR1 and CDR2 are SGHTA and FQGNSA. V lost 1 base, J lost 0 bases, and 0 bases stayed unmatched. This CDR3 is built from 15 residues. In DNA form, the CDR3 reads TGTGCCAGCAGCTTAGGGACAGGGGGCTCCTACGAGCAGTACTTC. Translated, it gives CASSLGTGGSYEQYF.

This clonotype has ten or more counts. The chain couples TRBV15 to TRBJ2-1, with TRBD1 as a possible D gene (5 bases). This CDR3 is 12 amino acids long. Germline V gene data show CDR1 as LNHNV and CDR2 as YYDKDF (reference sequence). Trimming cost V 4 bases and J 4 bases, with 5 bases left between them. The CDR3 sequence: CATSKGYNEQFF. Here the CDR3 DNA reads TGTGCCACCAGCAAGGGGTACAATGAGCAGTTCTTC.

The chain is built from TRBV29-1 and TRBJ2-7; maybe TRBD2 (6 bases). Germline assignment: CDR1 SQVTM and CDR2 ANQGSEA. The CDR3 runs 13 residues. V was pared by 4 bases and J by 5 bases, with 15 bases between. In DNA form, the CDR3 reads TGCAGCGTTGTGGGGCGGGGAGCCCACGAGCAGTACTTC. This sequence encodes CSVVGRGAHEQYF.

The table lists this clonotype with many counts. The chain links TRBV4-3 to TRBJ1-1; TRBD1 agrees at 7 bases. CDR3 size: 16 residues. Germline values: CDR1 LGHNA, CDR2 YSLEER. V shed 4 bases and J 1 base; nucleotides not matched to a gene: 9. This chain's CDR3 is CASSPGGLGGNTEAFF. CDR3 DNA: TGCGCCAGCAGCCCAGGGGGACTCGGGGGGAACACTGAAGCTTTCTTT.

The CDR3 is CASSLESGWNTGELFF. Written as DNA, the CDR3 is TGCGCCAGCAGCTTGGAGTCAGGATGGAACACCGGGGAGCTGTTTTTT. This rearrangement joins TRBV5-1 to TRBJ2-2; D gene ambiguous. CDR1 is SGHRS, CDR2 YFSETQ, per germline. The CDR3 sequence is 16 residues long. V dropped 0 bases and J dropped 1 base, with 10 bases sitting between them.

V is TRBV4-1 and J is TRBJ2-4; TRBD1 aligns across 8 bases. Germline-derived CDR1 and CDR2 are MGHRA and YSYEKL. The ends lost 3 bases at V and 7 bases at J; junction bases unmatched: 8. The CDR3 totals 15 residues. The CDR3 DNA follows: TGCGCCAGCAGCCAGCCCGGACAGGGAAGGAACATTCAGTACTTC. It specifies CASSQPGQGRNIQYF.

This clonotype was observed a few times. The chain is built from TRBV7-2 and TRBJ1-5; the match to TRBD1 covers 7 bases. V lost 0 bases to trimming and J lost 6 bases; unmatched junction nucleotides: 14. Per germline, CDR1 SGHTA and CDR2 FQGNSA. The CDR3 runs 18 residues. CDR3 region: CASSLAQNGEGASQPQHF. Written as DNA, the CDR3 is TGTGCCAGCAGCTTAGCGCAGAACGGCGAGGGGGCAAGTCAGCCCCAGCATTTT.

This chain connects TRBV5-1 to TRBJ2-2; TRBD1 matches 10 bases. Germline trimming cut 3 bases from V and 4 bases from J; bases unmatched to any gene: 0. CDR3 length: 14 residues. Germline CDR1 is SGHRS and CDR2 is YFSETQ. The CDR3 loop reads CASSWTGGTGELFF. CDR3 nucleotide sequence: TGCGCCAGCAGCTGGACAGGGGGCACCGGGGAGCTGTTTTTT.

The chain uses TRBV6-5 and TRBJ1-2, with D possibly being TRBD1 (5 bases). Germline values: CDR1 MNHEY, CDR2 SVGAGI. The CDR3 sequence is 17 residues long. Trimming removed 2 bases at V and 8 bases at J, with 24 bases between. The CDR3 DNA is TGTGCCAGCAGTTACGGGGGTCTTGGCAGCCACTCTCCAGGCTACACCTTC. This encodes CASSYGGLGSHSPGYTF.

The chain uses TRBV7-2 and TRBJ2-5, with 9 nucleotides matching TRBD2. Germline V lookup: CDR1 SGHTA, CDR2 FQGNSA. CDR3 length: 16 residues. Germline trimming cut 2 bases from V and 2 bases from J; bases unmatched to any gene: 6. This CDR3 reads CASSLYGGGAQETQYF. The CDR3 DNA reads TGTGCCAGCAGCTTATACGGCGGGGGGGCACAAGAGACCCAGTACTTC. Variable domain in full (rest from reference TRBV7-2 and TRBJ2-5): GAGVSQSPSNKVTEKGKDVELRCDPISGHTALYWYRQSLGQGLEFLIYFQGNSAPDKSGLPSDRFSAERTGGSVSTLTIQRTQQEDSAVYLCASSLYGGGAQETQYFGPGTRLLVL.

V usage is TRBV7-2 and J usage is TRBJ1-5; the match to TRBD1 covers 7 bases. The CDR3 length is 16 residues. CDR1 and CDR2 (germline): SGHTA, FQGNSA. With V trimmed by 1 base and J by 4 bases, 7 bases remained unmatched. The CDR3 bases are TGTGCCAGCAGCTTAGGGGGGGGACAGCTAAATCAGCCCCAGCATTTT. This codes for CASSLGGGQLNQPQHF.

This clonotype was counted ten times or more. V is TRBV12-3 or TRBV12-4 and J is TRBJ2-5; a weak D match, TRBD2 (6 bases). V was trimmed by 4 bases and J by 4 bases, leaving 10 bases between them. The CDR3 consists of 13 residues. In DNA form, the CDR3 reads TGTGCCAGCAGTTATCCGGGGGTAGAGACCCAGTACTTC. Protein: CASSYPGVETQYF.

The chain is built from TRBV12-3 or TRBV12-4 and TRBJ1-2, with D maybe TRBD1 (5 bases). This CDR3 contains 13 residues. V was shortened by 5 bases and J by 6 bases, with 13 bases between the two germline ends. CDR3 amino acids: CASSRGSLDGYTF. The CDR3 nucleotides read TGTGCCAGCAGTCGGGGGAGCCTGGATGGCTACACCTTC.

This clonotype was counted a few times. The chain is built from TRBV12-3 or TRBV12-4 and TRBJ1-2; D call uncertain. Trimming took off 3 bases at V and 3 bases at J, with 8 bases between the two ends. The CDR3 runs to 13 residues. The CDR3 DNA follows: TGTGCCAGCAGTTTGACGCATTACTATGGCTACACCTTC. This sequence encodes CASSLTHYYGYTF.

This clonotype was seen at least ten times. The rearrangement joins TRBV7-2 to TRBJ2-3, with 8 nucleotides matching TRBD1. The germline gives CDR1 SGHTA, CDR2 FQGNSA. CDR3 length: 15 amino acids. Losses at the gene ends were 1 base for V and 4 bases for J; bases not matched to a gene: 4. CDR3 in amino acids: CASSLVGTGPDTQYF. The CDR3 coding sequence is TGTGCCAGCAGCTTAGTGGGGACAGGCCCAGATACGCAGTATTTT.

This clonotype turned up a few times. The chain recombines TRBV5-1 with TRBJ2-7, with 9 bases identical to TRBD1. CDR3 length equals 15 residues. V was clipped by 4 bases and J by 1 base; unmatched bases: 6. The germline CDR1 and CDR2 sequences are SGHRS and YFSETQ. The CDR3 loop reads CASSPGTGISYEQYV. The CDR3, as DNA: TGCGCCAGCAGCCCCGGGACAGGGATTTCCTACGAGCAGTACGTC.

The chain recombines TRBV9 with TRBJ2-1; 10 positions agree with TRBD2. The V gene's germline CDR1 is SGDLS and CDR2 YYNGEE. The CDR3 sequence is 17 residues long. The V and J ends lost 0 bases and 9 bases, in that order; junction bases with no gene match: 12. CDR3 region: CASSVGVAGGPLGEQFF. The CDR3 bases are TGTGCCAGCAGCGTAGGGGTAGCGGGGGGCCCCCTGGGTGAGCAGTTCTTC. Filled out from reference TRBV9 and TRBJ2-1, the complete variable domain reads DSGVTQTPKHLITATGQRVTLRCSPRSGDLSVYWYQQSLDQGLQFLIQYYNGEERAKGNILERFSAQQFPDLHSELNLSSLELGDSALYFCASSVGVAGGPLGEQFFGPGTRLTVL.

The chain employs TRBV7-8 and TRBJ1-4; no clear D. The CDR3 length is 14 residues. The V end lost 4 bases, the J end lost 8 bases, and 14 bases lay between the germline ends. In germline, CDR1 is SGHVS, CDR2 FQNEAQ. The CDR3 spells CASSSGLAREKLFF. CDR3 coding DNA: TGTGCCAGCAGCTCGGGATTGGCTCGGGAAAAACTGTTTTTT.

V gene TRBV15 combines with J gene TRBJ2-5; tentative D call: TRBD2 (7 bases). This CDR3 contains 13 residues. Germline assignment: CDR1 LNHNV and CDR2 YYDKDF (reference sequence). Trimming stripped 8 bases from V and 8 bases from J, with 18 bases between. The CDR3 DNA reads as TGTGCCACCTCTGGGGGGGGCCTGGGAACCCAGTACTTC. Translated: CATSGGGLGTQYF.